The next 20 T cell receptor beta chains were all read from a single sample in a study of T cells after yellow fever vaccination. One entry per CDR3 protein, called by TCRdb with MiXCR from the 5' RACE reads. The profile covers some 670,000 distinct CDR3 sequences, with about 12% appearing a single time and approximately 15% taken by the ten largest. The sample in question was PBMCs, obtained on the day of the yellow fever booster vaccination. These receptors were collected from a man in his thirties or forties who received the YFV17D yellow fever vaccine.

This chain connects TRBV6-5 to TRBJ1-4, with D unresolved. Germline values: CDR1 MNHEY, CDR2 SVGAGI. Trimming shortened V by 2 bases and J by 1 base, and 8 bases separated the two germline ends. The CDR3 consists of 15 residues. This CDR3 reads CASSYPPGTNEKLFF. The CDR3 DNA reads as TGTGCCAGCAGTTACCCTCCTGGAACTAATGAAAAACTGTTTTTT.

This clonotype was seen a handful of times. This sequence joins TRBV4-1 and TRBJ2-3; D remains ambiguous. Germline V gene lookup returns CDR1 MGHRA and CDR2 YSYEKL. Trimming took 2 bases from V and 6 from J, leaving 12 bases between them. CDR3 size: 14 residues. The CDR3 is CASSQQASGDTQYF. CDR3 sequence (DNA): TGCGCCAGCAGCCAACAAGCCTCCGGGGATACGCAGTATTTT.

V gene TRBV12-3 or TRBV12-4 combines with J gene TRBJ2-7; D is undetermined. Trimming took off 6 bases at V and 4 bases at J, with 16 bases between the two ends. This CDR3 has 14 amino acids. CDR3 sequence: CASSPVLSPYEQYF. As DNA, the CDR3 is TGTGCCAGCAGCCCTGTCCTTAGCCCTTACGAGCAGTACTTC.

The rearrangement uses TRBV6-2 or TRBV6-3 and TRBJ2-5, with D possibly being TRBD2 (5 bases). Trimming left V 7 bases short and J 4 bases short, with 16 bases between. The germline gives CDR1 MNHEY, CDR2 SVGEGT. The CDR3 has 14 amino acids. CDR3 DNA: TGTGCCAGCAAGTCGGCTAACCGGGGAGAGACCCAGTACTTC. Translating gives CASKSANRGETQYF.

The chain joins TRBV6-6 to TRBJ1-3, with D uncertain. V dropped 7 bases and J dropped 0 bases, with 7 bases sitting between them. This CDR3 contains 13 residues. The germline V gene has CDR1 MNHNY and CDR2 SVGAGI (reference sequence). The CDR3 DNA reads TGTGCCAGCACCCGGATCTCTGGAAACACCATATATTTT. It yields the protein CASTRISGNTIYF.

This clonotype was observed a few times. The rearrangement joins TRBV20-1 to TRBJ2-1; D is uncertain. From germline, CDR1 is DFQATT and CDR2 SNEGSKA (reference sequence). This CDR3 comprises 12 residues. Trimming left V 6 bases short and J 9 bases short, with 15 bases between. The CDR3 reads CSAAYLRTEQFF. The CDR3 DNA reads TGCAGTGCAGCATACCTGAGAACTGAGCAGTTCTTC.

In nucleotides, the CDR3 is TGCGCCAGCAGCCAAGGGGGACGGAGGAACACTGAAGCTTTCTTT. It specifies CASSQGGRRNTEAFF. This chain uses TRBV4-3 with TRBJ1-1; D perhaps matches TRBD1 (5 bases). V lost 1 base and J 1 base, leaving 10 bases between the germline ends. The CDR3 loop spans 15 amino acids. Germline V gene data show CDR1 as LGHNA and CDR2 as YSLEER.

This clonotype has a handful of counts. The chain links TRBV5-5 to TRBJ2-1; 10 bases align to TRBD1. The CDR3 contains 16 residues. Trimming cost V 5 bases and J 4 bases; bases outside gene matches: 9. Germline V gene lookup returns CDR1 SGHKS and CDR2 YYEKEE (reference sequence). The CDR3 coding sequence is TGTGCCAGCAGTTTGAGGGGGACAGGGGCATACAATGAGCAGTTCTTC. Translation: CASSLRGTGAYNEQFF.

Only a few counts were recorded for this clonotype. The chain couples TRBV19 to TRBJ2-3; 8 bases align to TRBD2. The CDR3 spans 16 residues. V dropped 7 bases and J dropped 1; count of bases not matched to a gene: 10. The V gene's germline CDR1 is LNHDA and CDR2 SQIVND (reference sequence). The CDR3: CASTGSGMVGTDTQYF. Written as DNA, the CDR3 is TGTGCCAGTACTGGTAGCGGGATGGTTGGCACAGATACGCAGTATTTT. Full variable domain (rest looked up from reference TRBV19 and TRBJ2-3): DGGITQSPKYLFRKEGQNVTLSCEQNLNHDAMYWYRQDPGQGLRLIYYSQIVNDFQKGDIAEGYSVSREKKESFPLTVTSAQKNPTAFYLCASTGSGMVGTDTQYFGPGTRLTVL.

This clonotype was found a few times. The chain uses TRBV18 and TRBJ2-1; TRBD2 matches 9 bases. The CDR3 extends over 15 amino acids. The junction had 7 bases not matched to a gene; V was cut back by 5 bases and J by 5 bases. CDR1 is KGHSH and CDR2 is LQKENI in the germline V gene. The CDR3 bases are TGTGCCAGCTCAGCCGGGACTAGCACCCACAATGAGCAGTTCTTC. It encodes CASSAGTSTHNEQFF.

This clonotype has a handful of counts. The chain links TRBV2 to TRBJ2-7; D remains unclear. V was shortened by 6 bases and J by 4 bases, with 19 bases between the two germline ends. Germline V gives CDR1 SNHLY, CDR2 FYNNEI. The CDR3 is 15 residues long. The CDR3 coding sequence is TGTGCCAGCAGGATACCGGGCGGCGCTAGGTACGAGCAGTACTTC. Residues: CASRIPGGARYEQYF.

This clonotype was seen many times. This chain joins TRBV20-1 and TRBJ2-1; D uncertain. Per germline, CDR1 DFQATT and CDR2 SNEGSKA (reference sequence). The CDR3 has 14 residues. The ends were cut back, 5 bases at V and 6 bases at J, with 17 bases in the middle. The CDR3 is CSAEGFGRFNEQFF. The CDR3, as DNA: TGCAGTGCTGAAGGATTTGGACGATTCAATGAGCAGTTCTTC.

This chain links TRBV12-3 or TRBV12-4 with TRBJ2-1; D is perhaps TRBD2 (6 bases). The V end was cut by 3 bases, the J end by 11 bases, with 17 bases between. This CDR3 contains 14 residues. Written as DNA, the CDR3 is TGTGCCAGCAGTTTGTCTAGCGTCCCTGCGCAGCAGTTCTTC. It codes for CASSLSSVPAQQFF.

The chain has TRBV5-6 and TRBJ1-3; maybe TRBD1 (5 bases). Trimming took off 4 bases at V and 4 bases at J, with 12 bases between the two ends. CDR3 length: 14 residues. Germline assignment: CDR1 SGHDT and CDR2 YYEEEE. This CDR3 is CASSLGVGGNTIYF. In DNA form, the CDR3 reads TGTGCCAGCAGCCTAGGGGTCGGAGGAAACACCATATATTTT.

This clonotype was detected a few times. V is TRBV10-2 and J is TRBJ2-1, with 11 bases identical to TRBD2. The CDR3 contains 16 residues. Germline CDR1 and CDR2: WSHSY and SAAADI. Trimming removed 2 bases from V and 9 bases from J; junction bases left unmatched: 9. The CDR3 DNA is TGCGCCAGCAGTGAGACGACTAGCGGGACCACGGGTGAGCAGTTCTTC. Translation: CASSETTSGTTGEQFF.

This clonotype was seen a handful of times. The chain joins TRBV6-2 or TRBV6-3 to TRBJ1-4; no reliable D call. The V and J ends lost 6 bases and 6 bases respectively, with 14 bases between them. The germline V gene has CDR1 MNHEY and CDR2 SVGEGT. The CDR3 extends over 14 amino acids. The CDR3 DNA reads TGTGCCAGCAGCTCCTCGGACGGGGATGAAAAACTGTTTTTT. Amino acids: CASSSSDGDEKLFF.

This clonotype was picked up a small number of times. This chain links TRBV12-3 or TRBV12-4 with TRBJ1-5, with 7 bases aligning to TRBD1. V was pared by 4 bases and J by 8 bases, with 8 bases of the junction left unmatched. This CDR3 has 14 residues. The CDR3 loop reads CASSSQGVGEPQHF. DNA of the CDR3: TGTGCCAGCAGTTCCCAGGGGGTCGGGGAGCCCCAGCATTTT.

This clonotype showed up just a few times. The V and J genes are TRBV18 and TRBJ2-5; TRBD2 is a possible D gene (5 bases). Germline V CDR1 and CDR2: KGHSH, LQKENI. V lost 2 bases and J 4 bases, leaving 11 bases between the germline ends. CDR3 length: 14 amino acids. The CDR3 is CASSPTGSGETQYF. As DNA, the CDR3 is TGTGCCAGCTCACCAACGGGGAGTGGAGAGACCCAGTACTTC.

The chain couples TRBV28 to TRBJ2-1; no clear D gene. Germline values: CDR1 MDHEN, CDR2 SYDVKM. CDR3 length equals 15 residues. V was cut by 4 bases and J by 6 bases, with 16 bases left in between. Here the CDR3 DNA reads TGTGCCAGCAGTTCCACCTTAGCAGCCCTCAATGAGCAGTTCTTC. Encoded protein: CASSSTLAALNEQFF.

V gene TRBV7-2 combines with J gene TRBJ2-1; 11 nucleotides agree with TRBD2. The CDR3 consists of 16 residues. The junction had 3 bases not matched to a gene; V was cut back by 1 base and J by 4 bases. Germline assignment: CDR1 SGHTA and CDR2 FQGNSA. This chain's CDR3 is CASSLGGTSGYNEQFF. The CDR3 nucleotides read TGTGCCAGCAGCTTAGGTGGGACTAGCGGATACAATGAGCAGTTCTTC.